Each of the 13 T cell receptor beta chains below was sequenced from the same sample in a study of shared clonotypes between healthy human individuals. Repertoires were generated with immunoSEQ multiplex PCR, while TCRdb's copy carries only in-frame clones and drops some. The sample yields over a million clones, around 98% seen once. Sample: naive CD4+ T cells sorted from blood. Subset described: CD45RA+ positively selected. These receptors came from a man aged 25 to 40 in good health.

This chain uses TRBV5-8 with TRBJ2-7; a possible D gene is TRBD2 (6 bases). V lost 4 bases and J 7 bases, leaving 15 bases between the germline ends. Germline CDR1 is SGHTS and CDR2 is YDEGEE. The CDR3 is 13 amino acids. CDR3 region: CASSQGLWQEQYF. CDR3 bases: TGTGCCAGCAGCCAGGGACTGTGGCAGGAGCAGTACTTC.

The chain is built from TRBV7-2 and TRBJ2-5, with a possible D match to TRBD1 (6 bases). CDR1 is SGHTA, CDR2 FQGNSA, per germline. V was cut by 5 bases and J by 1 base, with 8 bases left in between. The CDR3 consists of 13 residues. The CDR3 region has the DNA TGTGCCAGCAGCACACAGGGCCAAGAGACCCAGTACTTC. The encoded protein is CASSTQGQETQYF.

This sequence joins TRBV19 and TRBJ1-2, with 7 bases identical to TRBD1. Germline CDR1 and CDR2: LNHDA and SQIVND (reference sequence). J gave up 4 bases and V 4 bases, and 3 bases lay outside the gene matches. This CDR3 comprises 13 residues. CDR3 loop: CASSRQGSYGYTF. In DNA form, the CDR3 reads TGTGCCAGTAGTAGACAGGGTAGCTATGGCTACACCTTC.

DNA of the CDR3: TGTGCCATCAGTGATTCGCGAACAGCTTACAATGAGCAGTTCTTC. It yields the protein CAISDSRTAYNEQFF. J is TRBJ2-1 and V is TRBV10-3; D gene ambiguous. The V gene's germline CDR1 is ENHRY and CDR2 SYGVKD. Between the trimmed V and J ends, which lost 3 bases and 4 bases, there was a span of 13 bases. The CDR3 spans 15 residues.

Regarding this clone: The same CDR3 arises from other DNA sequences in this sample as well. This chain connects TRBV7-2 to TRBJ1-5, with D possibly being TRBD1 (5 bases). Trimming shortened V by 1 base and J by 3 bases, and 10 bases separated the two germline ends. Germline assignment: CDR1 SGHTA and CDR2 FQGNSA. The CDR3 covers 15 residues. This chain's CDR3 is CASSLGQGINQPQHF. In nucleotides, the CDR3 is TGTGCCAGCAGCTTAGGGCAGGGAATCAATCAGCCCCAGCATTTT.

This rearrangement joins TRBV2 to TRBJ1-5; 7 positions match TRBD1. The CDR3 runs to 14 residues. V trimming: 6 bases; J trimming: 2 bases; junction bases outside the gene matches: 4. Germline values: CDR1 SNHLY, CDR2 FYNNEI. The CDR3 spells CASRVGQGNQPQHF. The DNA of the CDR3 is TGTGCCAGCAGGGTCGGACAGGGCAATCAGCCCCAGCATTTT.

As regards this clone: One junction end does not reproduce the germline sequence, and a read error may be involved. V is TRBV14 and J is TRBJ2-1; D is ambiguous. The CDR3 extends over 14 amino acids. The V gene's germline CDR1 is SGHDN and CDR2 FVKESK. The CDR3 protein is CASSQEWARWAQVF. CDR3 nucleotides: TGTGCCAGCAGCCAAGAGTGGGCTCGGTGGGCTCAGGTCTTC.

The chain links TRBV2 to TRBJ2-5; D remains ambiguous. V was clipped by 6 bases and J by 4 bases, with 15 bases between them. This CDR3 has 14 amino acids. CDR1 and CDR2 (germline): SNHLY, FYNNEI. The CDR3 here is CASRGRPPRETQYF. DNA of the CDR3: TGTGCCAGCAGAGGCAGGCCCCCAAGAGAGACCCAGTACTTC.

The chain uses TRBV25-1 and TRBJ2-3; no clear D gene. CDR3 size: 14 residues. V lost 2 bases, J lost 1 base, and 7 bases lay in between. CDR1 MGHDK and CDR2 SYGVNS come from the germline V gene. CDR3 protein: CASSEGAGTDTQYF. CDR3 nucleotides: TGTGCCAGCAGTGAAGGCGCTGGCACAGATACGCAGTATTTT.

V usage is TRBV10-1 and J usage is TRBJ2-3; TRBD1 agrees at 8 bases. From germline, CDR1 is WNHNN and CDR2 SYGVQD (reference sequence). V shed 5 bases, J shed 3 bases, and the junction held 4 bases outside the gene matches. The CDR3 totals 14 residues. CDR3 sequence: CASSRTGITDTQYF. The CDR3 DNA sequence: TGCGCCAGCAGTCGGACAGGGATTACAGATACGCAGTATTTT.

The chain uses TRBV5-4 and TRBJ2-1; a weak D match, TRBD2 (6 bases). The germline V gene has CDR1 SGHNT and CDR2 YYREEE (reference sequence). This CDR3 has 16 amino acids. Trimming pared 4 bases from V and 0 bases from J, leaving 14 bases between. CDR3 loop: CASSRGGGTSYNEQFF. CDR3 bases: TGTGCCAGCAGCCGCGGCGGCGGGACCTCCTACAATGAGCAGTTCTTC.

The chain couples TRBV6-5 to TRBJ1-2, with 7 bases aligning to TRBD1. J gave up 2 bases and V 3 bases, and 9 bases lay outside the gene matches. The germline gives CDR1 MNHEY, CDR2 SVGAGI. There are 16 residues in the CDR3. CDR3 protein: CASSYLGWGQNYGYTF. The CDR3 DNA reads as TGTGCCAGCAGTTATTTGGGTTGGGGACAGAACTATGGCTACACCTTC.

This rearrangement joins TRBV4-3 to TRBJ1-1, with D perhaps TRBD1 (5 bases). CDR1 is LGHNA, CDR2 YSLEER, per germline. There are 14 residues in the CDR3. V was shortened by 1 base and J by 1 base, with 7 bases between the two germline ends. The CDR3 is CASSQAQANTEAFF. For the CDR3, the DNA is TGCGCCAGCAGCCAAGCACAGGCGAACACTGAAGCTTTCTTT.